This T cell receptor (beta chain) was sequenced for a study of blood T cell repertoires in COVID-19. Assay used: immunoSEQ multiplex PCR; TCRdb lists only in-frame clones, some missing. Here the sample spans 180,000 or so clones, 80% to 85% being singletons. This clone was observed a handful of times. The CDR3 runs 12 residues. V was clipped by 6 bases and J by 6 bases; unmatched bases: 4. Germline loops: CDR1 PRHDT, CDR2 FYEKMQ (reference sequence). The J gene is TRBJ1-2, the V gene TRBV13; 7 bases fit TRBD1. Sequencing used peripheral blood. This receptor was taken from a woman aged 70-85 years with COVID-19, enrolled during active disease. In DNA form, the CDR3 reads TGTGCCAGCAGAAGGACAGGCGATGGCTACACCTTC. Encoded protein: CASRRTGDGYTF.